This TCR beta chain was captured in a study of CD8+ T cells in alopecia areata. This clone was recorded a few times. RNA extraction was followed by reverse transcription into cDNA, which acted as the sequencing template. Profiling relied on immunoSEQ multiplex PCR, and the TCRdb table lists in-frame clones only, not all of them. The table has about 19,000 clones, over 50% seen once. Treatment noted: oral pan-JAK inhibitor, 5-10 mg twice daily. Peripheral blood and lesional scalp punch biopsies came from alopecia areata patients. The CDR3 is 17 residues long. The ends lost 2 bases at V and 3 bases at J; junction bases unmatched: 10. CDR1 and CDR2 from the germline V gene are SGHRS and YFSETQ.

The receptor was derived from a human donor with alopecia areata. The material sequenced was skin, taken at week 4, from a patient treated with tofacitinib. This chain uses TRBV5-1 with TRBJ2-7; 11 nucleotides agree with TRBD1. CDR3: CASSFSGRTGGGYEQYF. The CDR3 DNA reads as TGCGCCAGCAGCTTCTCTGGTCGGACAGGGGGCGGCTACGAGCAGTACTTC.